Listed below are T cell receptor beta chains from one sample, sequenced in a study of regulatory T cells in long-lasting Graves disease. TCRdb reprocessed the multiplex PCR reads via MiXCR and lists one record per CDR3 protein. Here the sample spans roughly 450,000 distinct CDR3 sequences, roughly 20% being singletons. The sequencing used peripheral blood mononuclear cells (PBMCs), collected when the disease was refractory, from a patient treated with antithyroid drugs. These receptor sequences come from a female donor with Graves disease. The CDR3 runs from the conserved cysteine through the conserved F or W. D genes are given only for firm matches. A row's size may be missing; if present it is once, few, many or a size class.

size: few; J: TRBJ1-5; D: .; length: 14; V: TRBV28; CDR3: CASRKRTGIQPQHF; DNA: TGTGCCAGCAGAAAACGAACAGGGATCCAGCCCCAGCATTTT
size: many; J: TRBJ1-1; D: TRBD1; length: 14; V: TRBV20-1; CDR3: CSARDPGTGTMAFF; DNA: TGCAGTGCTAGGGACCCCGGGACAGGGACTATGGCTTTCTTT
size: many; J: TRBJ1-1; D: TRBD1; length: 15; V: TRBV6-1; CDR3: CASRATGTGIPEAFF; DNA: TGTGCCAGCAGAGCGACCGGGACAGGGATCCCTGAAGCTTTCTTT
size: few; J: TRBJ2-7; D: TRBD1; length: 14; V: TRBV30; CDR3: CAWDTDRGSYEQYF; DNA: TGTGCCTGGGATACGGACAGGGGATCCTACGAGCAGTACTTC
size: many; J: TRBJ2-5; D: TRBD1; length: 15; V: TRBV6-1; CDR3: CASSSMTGGAETQYF; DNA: TGTGCCAGCAGTAGCATGACAGGGGGGGCGGAGACCCAGTACTTC
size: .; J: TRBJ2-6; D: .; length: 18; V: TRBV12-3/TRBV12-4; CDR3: CASFPPRTSDSGANVLTF; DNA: TGTGCCAGCTTTCCCCCGCGGACATCAGACTCTGGGGCCAACGTCCTGACTTTC
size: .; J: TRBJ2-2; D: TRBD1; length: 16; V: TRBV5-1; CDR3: CASSNGQGVSAGELLF; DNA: TGCGCCAGCAGCAACGGACAGGGAGTCTCGGCCGGGGAGCTGCTTTTT
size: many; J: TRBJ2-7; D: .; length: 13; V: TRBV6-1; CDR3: CASSPRTAYEQYF; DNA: TGTGCCAGCAGCCCCAGGACAGCGTACGAGCAGTACTTC
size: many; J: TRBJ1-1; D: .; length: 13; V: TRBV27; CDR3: CASTLGPGAGAFF; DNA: TGTGCCAGCACTCTCGGTCCCGGAGCTGGAGCTTTCTTT
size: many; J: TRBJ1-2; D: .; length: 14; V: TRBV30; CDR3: CAWSVGSLGYGYTF; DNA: TGTGCCTGGAGTGTCGGCAGCCTGGGCTATGGCTACACCTTC
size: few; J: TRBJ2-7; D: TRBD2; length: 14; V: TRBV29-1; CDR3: CSVLGRGSSYEQYF; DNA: TGCAGCGTTCTGGGGCGCGGGAGCTCCTACGAGCAGTACTTC
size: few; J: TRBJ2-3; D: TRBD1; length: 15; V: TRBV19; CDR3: CASSRQGDETDTQYF; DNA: TGTGCCAGTAGCAGGCAGGGGGATGAAACAGATACGCAGTATTTT
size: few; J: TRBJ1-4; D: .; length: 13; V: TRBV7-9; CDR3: CASSLARSEKLFF; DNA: TGTGCCAGCAGCTTAGCTCGGAGTGAAAAACTGTTTTTT
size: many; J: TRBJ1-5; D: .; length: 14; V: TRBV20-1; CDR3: CSATPGLSNQPQHF; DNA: TGCAGTGCTACCCCGGGACTTAGCAATCAGCCCCAGCATTTT
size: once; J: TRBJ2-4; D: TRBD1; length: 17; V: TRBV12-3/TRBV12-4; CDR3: CASSLGTGFLAKNIQYF; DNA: TGTGCCAGCAGTTTAGGGACAGGGTTTTTAGCCAAAAACATTCAGTACTTC
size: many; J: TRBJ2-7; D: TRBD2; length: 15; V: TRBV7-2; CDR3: CASSHLPAGDREQYF; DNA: TGTGCCAGCAGCCACCTCCCAGCGGGAGATCGGGAGCAGTACTTC
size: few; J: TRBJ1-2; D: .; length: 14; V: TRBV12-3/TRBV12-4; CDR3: CASSFLGGADGYTF; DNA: TGTGCCAGCAGTTTTTTGGGGGGGGCGGATGGCTACACCTTC
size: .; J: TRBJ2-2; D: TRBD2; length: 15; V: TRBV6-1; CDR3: CASSKTSGIAGELFF; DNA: TGTGCCAGCAGCAAAACTAGCGGGATCGCCGGGGAGCTGTTTTTT
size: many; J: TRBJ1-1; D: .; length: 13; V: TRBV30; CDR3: CAWTRGGNTEAFF; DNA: TGTGCCTGGACTCGGGGGGGGAACACTGAAGCTTTCTTT
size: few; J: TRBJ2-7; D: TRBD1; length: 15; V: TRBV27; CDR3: CASRSPGTGRYEQYF; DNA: TGTGCCAGCAGATCCCCCGGGACAGGGCGATACGAGCAGTACTTC
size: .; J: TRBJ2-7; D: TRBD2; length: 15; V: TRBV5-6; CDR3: CASSWGGGSEDEQYF; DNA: TGTGCCAGCAGCTGGGGCGGGGGATCTGAGGACGAGCAGTACTTC
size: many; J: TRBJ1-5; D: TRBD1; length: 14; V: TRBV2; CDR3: CASSDGTAYQPQHF; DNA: TGTGCCAGCAGTGATGGGACAGCCTATCAGCCCCAGCATTTT
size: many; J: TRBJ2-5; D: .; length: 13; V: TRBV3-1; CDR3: CASSQRVQGTQYF; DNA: TGTGCCAGCAGCCAACGGGTACAGGGTACCCAGTACTTC
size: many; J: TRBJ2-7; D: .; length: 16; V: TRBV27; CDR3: CASSPRIAVTPYEQYF; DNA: TGTGCCAGCAGTCCACGTATAGCGGTGACCCCCTACGAGCAGTACTTC
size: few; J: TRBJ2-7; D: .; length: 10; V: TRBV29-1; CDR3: CSGVHHEQYF; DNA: TGCAGCGGAGTGCACCACGAGCAGTACTTC
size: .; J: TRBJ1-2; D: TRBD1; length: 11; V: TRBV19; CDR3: CASSAGTGRPF; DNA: TGTGCCAGTAGTGCCGGGACAGGCCGACCCTTC
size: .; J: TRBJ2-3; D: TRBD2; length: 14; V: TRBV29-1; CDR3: CSVGPSGVTDTQYF; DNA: TGCAGCGTTGGGCCAAGCGGGGTGACAGATACGCAGTATTTT
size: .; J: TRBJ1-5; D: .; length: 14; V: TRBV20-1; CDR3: CSASRRASNQPQHF; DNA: TGCAGTGCTAGTAGGAGGGCAAGCAATCAGCCCCAGCATTTT
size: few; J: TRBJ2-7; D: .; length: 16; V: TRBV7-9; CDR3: CASRSNQEALAQVQYF; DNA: TGTGCCAGCAGATCTAATCAAGAGGCTCTTGCCCAGGTGCAGTACTTC
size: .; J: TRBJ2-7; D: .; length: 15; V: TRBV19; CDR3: CASSAAGTSNHEQYF; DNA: TGTGCCAGTAGTGCAGCCGGGACCTCGAACCACGAGCAGTACTTC
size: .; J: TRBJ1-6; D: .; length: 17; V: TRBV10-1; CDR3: CASSEWYSGSYNSPLHF; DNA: TGCGCCAGCAGTGAGTGGTACAGCGGCTCTTATAATTCACCCCTCCACTTT
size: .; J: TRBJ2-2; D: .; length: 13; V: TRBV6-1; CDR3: CATDWTDGGELFF; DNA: TGTGCCACCGATTGGACCGACGGTGGGGAGCTGTTTTTT
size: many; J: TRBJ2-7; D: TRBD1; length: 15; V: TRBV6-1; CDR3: CATNSVQGPSDEQYF; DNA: TGTGCCACGAACTCCGTACAGGGGCCTTCCGACGAGCAGTACTTC
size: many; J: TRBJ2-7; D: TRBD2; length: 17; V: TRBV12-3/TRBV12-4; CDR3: CASSSRTSGGRSYEQYF; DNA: TGTGCCAGCAGTTCCCGGACTAGCGGGGGCCGCTCCTACGAGCAGTACTTC
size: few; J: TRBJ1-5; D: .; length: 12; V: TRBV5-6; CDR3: CASSLNDEPQHF; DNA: TGTGCCAGCAGCCTTAACGATGAGCCCCAGCATTTT
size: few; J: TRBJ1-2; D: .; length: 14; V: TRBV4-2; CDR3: CASSQDGVGDRYTF; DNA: TGTGCCAGCAGCCAAGATGGTGTGGGGGATCGCTACACCTTC
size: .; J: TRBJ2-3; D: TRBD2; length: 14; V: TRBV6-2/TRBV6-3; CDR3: CASSYSGMTDTQYF; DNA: TGTGCCAGCAGTTATAGCGGGATGACAGATACGCAGTATTTT
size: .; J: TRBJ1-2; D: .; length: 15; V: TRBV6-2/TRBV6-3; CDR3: CASSYFTRESHGYTF; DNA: TGTGCCAGCAGTTACTTTACCCGGGAGAGCCATGGCTACACCTTC
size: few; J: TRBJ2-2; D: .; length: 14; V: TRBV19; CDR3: CASNIGLGAGELFF; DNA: TGTGCCAGTAACATCGGGTTAGGGGCCGGGGAGCTGTTTTTT
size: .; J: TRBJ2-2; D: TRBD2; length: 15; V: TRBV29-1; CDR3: CSVGLAGVDTGELFF; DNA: TGCAGCGTAGGACTAGCGGGAGTTGACACCGGGGAGCTGTTTTTT
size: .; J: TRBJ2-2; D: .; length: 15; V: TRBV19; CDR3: CASSIVSTGTGELFF; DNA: TGTGCCAGTAGTATTGTCTCAACTGGCACCGGGGAGCTGTTTTTT
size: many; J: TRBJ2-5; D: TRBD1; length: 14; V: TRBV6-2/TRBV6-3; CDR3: CASSYLGQGGTQYF; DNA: TGTGCCAGCAGTTACCTGGGACAGGGGGGGACCCAGTACTTC
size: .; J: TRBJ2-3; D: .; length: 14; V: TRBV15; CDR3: CATSRAGSTDTQYF; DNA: TGTGCCACCAGCAGAGCGGGGTCCACAGATACGCAGTATTTT
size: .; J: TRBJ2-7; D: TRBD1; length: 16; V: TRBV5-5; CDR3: CASSGVEGDSTYEQYF; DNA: TGTGCCAGCAGCGGGGTGGAAGGGGACAGCACCTACGAGCAGTACTTC
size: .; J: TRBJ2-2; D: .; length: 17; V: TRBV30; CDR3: CAWSVRAGLAGTGELFF; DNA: TGTGCCTGGAGTGTTCGAGCCGGGCTGGCGGGAACCGGGGAGCTGTTTTTT
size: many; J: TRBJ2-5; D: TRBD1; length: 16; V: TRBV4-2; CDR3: CASSQSMAGGDETQYF; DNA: TGTGCCAGCAGCCAATCAATGGCAGGGGGCGACGAGACCCAGTACTTC
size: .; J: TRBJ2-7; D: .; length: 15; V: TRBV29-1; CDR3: CSVEVGATGTGEQYF; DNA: TGCAGCGTTGAAGTAGGTGCGACTGGAACTGGCGAGCAGTACTTC
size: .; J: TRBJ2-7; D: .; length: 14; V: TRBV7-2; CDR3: CASSPPEGPYEQYF; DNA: TGTGCCAGCAGCCCCCCTGAGGGGCCCTACGAGCAGTACTTC
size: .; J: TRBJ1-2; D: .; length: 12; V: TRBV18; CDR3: CASSPGTKGYTF; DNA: TGTGCCAGCTCACCTGGGACGAAGGGCTACACCTTC
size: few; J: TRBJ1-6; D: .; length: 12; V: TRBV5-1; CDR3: CASSPQGPPLHF; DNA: TGCGCCAGCAGCCCTCAGGGCCCACCCCTCCACTTT
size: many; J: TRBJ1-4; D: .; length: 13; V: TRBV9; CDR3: CASSVSPGEKLFF; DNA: TGTGCCAGCAGCGTATCCCCGGGGGAAAAACTGTTTTTT
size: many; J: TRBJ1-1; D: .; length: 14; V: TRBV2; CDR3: CASSGDSATSEAFF; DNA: TGTGCCAGCAGTGGTGACAGCGCTACTTCAGAAGCTTTCTTT
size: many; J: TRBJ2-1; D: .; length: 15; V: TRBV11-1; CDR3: CASRRDLYSYNEQFF; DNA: TGTGCCAGCAGGCGGGACTTGTACTCCTACAATGAGCAGTTCTTC
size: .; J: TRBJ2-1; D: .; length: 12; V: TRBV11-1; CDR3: CASSYIYNEQFF; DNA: TGTGCCAGCAGTTACATATACAATGAGCAGTTCTTC
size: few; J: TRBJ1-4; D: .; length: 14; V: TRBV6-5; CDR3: CASSYSGPNEKLFF; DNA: TGTGCCAGCAGTTACTCGGGGCCCAATGAAAAACTGTTTTTT
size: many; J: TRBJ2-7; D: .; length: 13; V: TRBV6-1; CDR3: CASNNRVSHEQYF; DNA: TGTGCCAGCAACAACAGGGTCAGCCACGAGCAGTACTTC
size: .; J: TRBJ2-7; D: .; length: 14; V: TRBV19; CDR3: CASSILPRAYEQYF; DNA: TGTGCCAGTAGTATACTCCCCAGGGCCTACGAGCAGTACTTC
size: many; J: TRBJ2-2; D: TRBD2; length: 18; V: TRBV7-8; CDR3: CASSLGASGRGNTGELFF; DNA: TGTGCCAGCAGCCTAGGAGCTAGCGGGAGGGGGAACACCGGGGAGCTGTTTTTT